Below are 25 T cell receptor beta chains sequenced from a single sample in a study of shared clonotypes between healthy human individuals. Libraries were prepared by immunoSEQ multiplex PCR; TCRdb keeps only in-frame clonotypes and omits some of them. Of 500,000 or so clones detected, 95% to 97% appear once; the ten largest clones hold around 0.067%. Material: naive CD4+ T cells sorted from blood. Subset indicated: CD45RA+ positively selected. The receptors come from a woman younger than 45 in good health.

The chain combines TRBV11-1 with TRBJ2-5; 8 bases line up with TRBD2. This CDR3 spans 16 amino acids. Germline V CDR1 and CDR2: SGHAT, FQDESV (reference sequence). Trimming removed 3 bases from V and 0 bases from J; junction bases left unmatched: 6. CDR3 in DNA: TGTGCCAGCAGCTTCCGTGGGACTAGGGACCAAGAGACCCAGTACTTC. Translated, it gives CASSFRGTRDQETQYF.

The chain carries TRBV5-1 and TRBJ2-1; the D is unclear. Looked up from germline, CDR1 is SGHRS and CDR2 is YFSETQ. Trimming removed 1 base at V and 5 bases at J, with 13 bases between. The CDR3 is made up of 15 amino acids. The CDR3 loop is CASSLTPRADNEQFF. The DNA for the CDR3 is TGCGCCAGCAGCTTGACCCCTCGAGCTGACAATGAGCAGTTCTTC. The full variable domain, rest sourced from reference TRBV5-1 and TRBJ2-1, is KAGVTQTPRYLIKTRGQQVTLSCSPISGHRSVSWYQQTPGQGLQFLFEYFSETQRNKGNFPGRFSGRQFSNSRSEMNVSTLELGDSALYLCASSLTPRADNEQFFGPGTRLTVL.

In regard to this clone: Its ends do not fully match the called genes, so a read error is possible. This chain's CDR3 is CASSLKQGLSTGTQYF. For the CDR3, the DNA is TGTGCCAGCAGCTTAAAACAGGGGCTTAGTACAGGTACGCAGTATTTT. The V and J genes are TRBV7-9 and TRBJ2-3; 7 nucleotides match TRBD1. The CDR3 has 16 amino acids. CDR1 and CDR2 from the germline V gene are SEHNR and FQNEAQ (reference sequence).

This CDR3 is CASSPGQAITNTGELFF. In DNA, the CDR3 is TGTGCCAGCTCTCCCGGACAGGCAATCACGAACACCGGGGAGCTGTTTTTT. The chain combines TRBV18 with TRBJ2-2; 7 nucleotides match TRBD1. With 6 bases clipped from V and 0 bases from J, the junction kept 10 bases outside the gene matches. Germline assignment: CDR1 KGHSH and CDR2 LQKENI. The CDR3 sequence is 17 residues long.

The rearrangement links TRBV2 to TRBJ2-5; D unresolved. The germline V gene has CDR1 SNHLY and CDR2 FYNNEI. The V gene lost 4 bases and the J gene lost 5 bases, with 11 bases spanning the gap. The CDR3 has 13 amino acids. The CDR3 is CASSVGTEETQYF. The DNA of the CDR3 is TGTGCCAGCAGTGTGGGAACGGAGGAGACCCAGTACTTC.

This chain links TRBV28 with TRBJ1-3, with D hard to call. Germline-derived CDR1 and CDR2 are MDHEN and SYDVKM. Trimming removed 3 bases at V and 4 bases at J, with 4 bases between. This CDR3 comprises 12 residues. Here the CDR3 DNA reads TGTGCCAGCAGTTTTGACGGAAACACCATATATTTT. It translates to CASSFDGNTIYF.

This chain joins TRBV11-2 and TRBJ2-7, with D perhaps matching TRBD2 (5 bases). CDR3 size: 17 residues. Between the trimmed V and J ends, which lost 2 bases and 6 bases, there was a span of 23 bases. Looked up from germline, CDR1 is SGHAT and CDR2 is FQNNGV. CDR3 loop: CASSLSSGEGRRREQYF. The CDR3 DNA is TGTGCCAGCAGCTTATCGTCCGGTGAGGGAAGAAGGCGCGAGCAGTACTTC.

This chain connects TRBV21-1 to TRBJ2-3. TRBV21-1 is flagged as a pseudogene. This CDR3 has 15 residues. The CDR3: CASSKLPDDTDTQYF. CDR3 nucleotide sequence: TGTGCCAGCAGCAAGTTGCCAGACGACACAGATACGCAGTATTTT.

Only one count was recorded for this clone. The gene calls are TRBV19 and TRBJ2-7; no clear D. Germline loops: CDR1 LNHDA, CDR2 SQIVND (reference sequence). V lost 6 bases, J lost 0 bases, and 12 bases lay in between. The CDR3 sequence is 14 residues long. CDR3 residues: CASRTKTDSYEQYF. CDR3 bases: TGTGCCAGTAGGACCAAGACTGACTCCTACGAGCAGTACTTC.

V gene TRBV11-2 combines with J gene TRBJ2-7; 8 nucleotides match TRBD1. Germline V lookup: CDR1 SGHAT, CDR2 FQNNGV. The CDR3 extends over 15 amino acids. The ends lost 4 bases at V and 0 bases at J; junction bases unmatched: 5. For the CDR3, the DNA is TGTGCCAGCAGCTCAGGGGGCAGGAGCTCCTACGAGCAGTACTTC. It yields the protein CASSSGGRSSYEQYF.

V gene TRBV5-1 combines with J gene TRBJ1-1, with a possible D match to TRBD1 (5 bases). CDR1 SGHRS and CDR2 YFSETQ come from the germline V gene. The CDR3 length is 13 residues. V dropped 0 bases and J dropped 5 bases, with 8 bases sitting between them. The CDR3 loop reads CASSLERGTEAFF. The CDR3 DNA follows: TGCGCCAGCAGCTTGGAAAGGGGTACTGAAGCTTTCTTT.

CDR3 protein: CASSIVQDIGSNIQYF. In nucleotides, the CDR3 is TGTGCCAGTAGTATAGTTCAGGACATCGGTTCTAACATTCAGTACTTC. V usage is TRBV19 and J usage is TRBJ2-4, with a possible D match to TRBD1 (5 bases). Trimming pared 1 base from V and 7 bases from J, leaving 17 bases between. CDR1 is LNHDA, CDR2 SQIVND, per germline (reference sequence). This CDR3 is built from 16 residues.

V usage is TRBV7-9 and J usage is TRBJ1-2, with a tentative D call TRBD1 (6 bases). V was cut by 1 base and J by 4 bases, with 13 bases left in between. The CDR3 is 15 residues long. CDR1 and CDR2 from the germline V gene are SEHNR and FQNEAQ (reference sequence). CDR3 region: CASSLGNRATYGYTF. CDR3 in DNA: TGTGCCAGCAGCTTAGGAAACAGGGCCACCTATGGCTACACCTTC.

V gene TRBV7-9 combines with J gene TRBJ2-6, with 9 bases identical to TRBD1. Germline trimming cut 4 bases from V and 2 bases from J; bases unmatched to any gene: 9. The CDR3 runs to 18 residues. Germline V lookup: CDR1 SEHNR, CDR2 FQNEAQ (reference sequence). This CDR3 is CASSSEGQGSAGANVLTF. The DNA for the CDR3 is TGTGCCAGCAGCTCAGAGGGACAGGGAAGCGCTGGGGCCAACGTCCTGACTTTC.

This rearrangement joins TRBV11-3 to TRBJ2-1; 12 bases agree with TRBD2. The V segment lost 1 base and the J segment 7 bases; nucleotides outside the gene matches: 5. The CDR3 contains 16 residues. Germline CDR1 and CDR2: SGHNT and YENEEA. The CDR3 reads CASSLVGTSGPNEQFF. The CDR3 DNA is TGTGCCAGCAGCTTAGTCGGGACTAGCGGGCCAAATGAGCAGTTCTTC.

The V and J genes are TRBV4-2 and TRBJ2-7; tentatively, D is TRBD2 (6 bases). From germline, CDR1 is LGHNA and CDR2 YNFKEQ. The V and J ends lost 1 base and 4 bases respectively, with 14 bases between them. CDR3 length equals 15 residues. The chain's CDR3 is CASSQVEDSGYEQYF. CDR3 DNA sequence: TGTGCCAGCAGCCAAGTTGAGGATAGCGGATACGAGCAGTACTTC.

This clone was detected only once. V usage is TRBV5-4 and J usage is TRBJ2-5, with D tentatively TRBD2 (6 bases). The tail of the sequence fits TRBJ2-7 better, so the J call may be wrong. This CDR3 is built from 15 residues. Looked up from germline, CDR1 is SGHNT and CDR2 is YYREEE (reference sequence). The CDR3 loop reads CASSLSGGDHYEQYF. The CDR3 DNA sequence: TGTGCCAGCAGCTTGAGTGGAGGGGATCACTACGAGCAGTACTTC.

The chain is built from TRBV5-1 and TRBJ2-5, with D possibly TRBD1 on 7 matching bases. The CDR3 spans 16 residues. The V gene's germline CDR1 is SGHRS and CDR2 YFSETQ. V lost 4 bases and J 2 bases, leaving 18 bases between the germline ends. CDR3 nucleotide sequence: TGCGCCAGCAGCGCAGGGGGAGGTGTCTCACAAGAGACCCAGTACTTC. This gives the protein CASSAGGGVSQETQYF. The entire variable domain, with the rest obtained from reference TRBV5-1 and TRBJ2-5, is as follows: KAGVTQTPRYLIKTRGQQVTLSCSPISGHRSVSWYQQTPGQGLQFLFEYFSETQRNKGNFPGRFSGRQFSNSRSEMNVSTLELGDSALYLCASSAGGGVSQETQYFGPGTRLLVL.

The chain joins TRBV6-5 to TRBJ1-3; D is uncertain. With 5 bases removed from V and 2 bases from J, the gap between germline ends came to 7 bases. The CDR3 has 13 residues. Germline values: CDR1 MNHEY, CDR2 SVGAGI. This chain's CDR3 is CASSTDAGNTIYF. The CDR3 coding sequence is TGTGCCAGCAGTACAGATGCTGGAAACACCATATATTTT.

The chain recombines TRBV29-1 with TRBJ2-3; 7 nucleotides agree with TRBD2. This CDR3 is 13 amino acids long. Germline V gene sequence: CDR1 SQVTM, CDR2 ANQGSEA. The trim removed 6 bases at V and 10 bases at J, leaving 13 bases unmatched. CDR3 loop: CSVARREGGAQYF. The DNA for the CDR3 is TGCAGCGTCGCTCGACGAGAGGGAGGGGCGCAGTATTTT.

This chain joins TRBV4-1 and TRBJ2-7; 9 bases are shared with TRBD2. CDR3 length equals 16 residues. J lost 4 bases, V lost 0 bases, and 7 bases had no gene match. Germline lookup yields CDR1 MGHRA and CDR2 YSYEKL. This CDR3 reads CASSQESGRPTYEQYF. CDR3 in DNA: TGCGCCAGCAGCCAAGAGAGCGGGAGGCCAACTTACGAGCAGTACTTC.

The chain couples TRBV25-1 to TRBJ2-7; 10 bases agree with TRBD1. CDR1 is MGHDK and CDR2 is SYGVNS in the germline V gene. The CDR3 loop spans 13 amino acids. The V segment lost 7 bases and the J segment 3 bases; nucleotides outside the gene matches: 3. As DNA, the CDR3 is TGTGCCAGCACTGGGACAGGGGACTACGAGCAGTACTTC. This encodes CASTGTGDYEQYF.

The chain joins TRBV5-6 to TRBJ2-1; 11 nucleotides agree with TRBD2. Unmatched junction bases numbered 9, after V lost 4 bases and J lost 9 bases. Germline-derived CDR1 and CDR2 are SGHDT and YYEEEE. CDR3 length: 15 amino acids. The CDR3 spells CASSVTSGNLLEQFF. CDR3 DNA: TGTGCCAGCAGCGTGACTAGCGGGAACCTACTTGAGCAGTTCTTC.

This chain connects TRBV5-4 to TRBJ2-7; 9 bases align to TRBD2. The CDR3 contains 14 residues. From germline, CDR1 is SGHNT and CDR2 YYREEE (reference sequence). V lost 3 bases, J lost 6 bases, and 7 bases stayed unmatched. The CDR3 sequence is CASSSASGNPEQYF. The DNA for the CDR3 is TGTGCCAGCAGCTCCGCTAGCGGGAATCCCGAGCAGTACTTC.

Here the CDR3 DNA reads TGTGCCAGCAGTCTGGGACCCCTCCGCAAGACTGAAGCTTTCTTT. It translates to CASSLGPLRKTEAFF. The rearrangement joins TRBV2 to TRBJ1-1; maybe TRBD1 (5 bases). Germline CDR1 reads SNHLY; CDR2 reads FYNNEI. The CDR3 has 15 residues. V lost 5 bases and J 5 bases, leaving 18 bases between the germline ends.